The source of this T cell receptor (beta chain) is a study of blood T cells in healthy people across ages (dated by TCRdb to about 2015). A note on the overall study: In model experiments, template switching captured about one uniquely barcoded TCR beta cDNA molecule for every two T cells. Using deep sequencing normalized with unique cDNA molecular identifiers, the study measured how TCR beta repertoire diversity changes with age. Donors were grouped into four age groups: young (average approximately 15 years), middle-aged (39), aged (over 55) and long-lived (around 80). Donors of different ages were randomly distributed across sequencing lanes to avoid experimental bias. For two donors (one aged 18 to 30 and one aged 80 or older), the study analyzed two additional independent replicas of 1 million unique cDNA reads from the same blood draw.

Preparation of the library involved 5' RACE. Sequencing was performed on an Illumina HiSeq 2500. The second PCR ran for roughly 7 to 11 cycles and used a J-beta primer mix along with a sample-barcoded 5' primer. A unique molecular identifier was introduced onto each TCR beta cDNA molecule by a template-switch 5' adaptor carrying 12 random nucleotides. Each sample yielded at least 2.5 million CDR3-containing paired-end reads. First-strand cDNA synthesis was performed from all RNA using the Mint cDNA synthesis kit, with priming by a TRBC-specific oligonucleotide. Following uracil-DNA glycosylase treatment, a first 18-cycle PCR with universal primers M1SS and BC2_uni_R was performed on all cDNA. As for how the authors treated the data: Each sample was normalized by randomly selecting 1 million high-quality reads, each carrying a distinct molecular identifier. Instead of being binned into consensus sequences, reads that shared molecular identifiers were thrown out. MiTCR, with a Q25 quality threshold and the strictest error-elimination algorithm, was used for CDR3 identification, clonotype clustering and error correction. A nonparametric unseen species model with Euler transformation was used to estimate a lower bound on total TCR beta diversity. Using fastp at Q25 and MiXCR, TCRdb reprocessed the public reads and kept productive beta chains. Under each unique CDR3 protein, matching rows form one entry showing the most common genes and DNA. TCRdb's processing, not the study's, gives the V and J calls here. Recorded for this sample are nearly 1 million distinct CDR3 sequences; roughly 47% of them occurred a single time. The top ten constitute 20% to 25% of the sample.

Regarding this clonotype: Its antigen specificity is not known. Qualities for individual bases were not recorded, and no much larger clone is one base off.

Paper-wide results and their limitations: Bulk unsorted PBMC profiling prevented conclusive comparison of naive and antigen-experienced compartments. Observed TCR beta diversity per million T cells fell roughly linearly with age, and a significant reduction was already apparent by age around 40. Compared with the aged group, the long-lived group had more naive CD4+ T cells, fewer expanded clones and increased TCR diversity, suggesting age selection. Observed TCR beta diversity correlated strongly with the percentage of naive T cells measured by flow cytometry. Estimates of total diversity based on one million sequenced T cells were considered lower bounds and underestimates. Because the CMV infection status of the donors was unknown, age-related changes in expanded clonotypes may potentially have been confounded.

The approximately 40 donors, aged roughly 6 to 90 years, were systemically healthy Caucasian individuals from Russia. Each donor gave about 9.2 milliliters of peripheral blood, drawn into EDTA-treated Vacutainer tubes. Ficoll-Paque density-gradient centrifugation was used to isolate PBMCs, with at least 7 million per sample. Total RNA, at least 6 micrograms per sample, was extracted from PBMCs with Trizol reagent. For every donor, an aliquot of PBMCs went through flow cytometry to measure the percentages of naive CD45RAhigh/CD27high T cells. The germline V gene specifies LGHNA as CDR1 and YNFKEQ as CDR2. At the junction V is shortened by 5 bases and J by 9 bases; bases outside the gene matches: 7. The CDR3 spans 15 residues, from the cysteine through the phenylalanine. Here the CDR3 DNA is all that survives: 45 bases in frame from base 1.

This sequence was found in a woman aged 60-75 years in good health. Sequenced input: blood. The chain uses TRBV4-2 and TRBJ2-1; 13 nucleotides in the junction match TRBD2. The sequenced DNA: TGTGCCAGCAGCTTACTAGCGGGAGGGTACGGTGAGCAGTTCTTC. Its protein reads: CASSLLAGGYGEQFF.